The rows below give T cell receptor beta chains drawn from one sample of a study of beta chain features in type 1 diabetes. The data were produced by immunoSEQ multiplex PCR, yet TCRdb's version contains in-frame clones alone and is incomplete. The table includes fewer than 250,000 clones, about 10% detected once. Material: naive CD4+ T cells from blood. Source of these receptors: a woman aged 18-29 years in good health. The CDR3 runs from the conserved cysteine through the conserved F or W. The order of the fields is D gene, clone size, J gene, V gene, CDR3 DNA, CDR3 protein. The D gene is left open where the match is weak. Part of the rows lack a size; the others show once, few, many or a class for expanded clones.

d_gene: TRBD1
abundance: .
j_gene: TRBJ2-7
v_gene: TRBV18
CDR3nt: TGTGCCAGCTCACCCCAGACAGGGACCCACGAGCAGTACTTC
CDR3aa: CASSPQTGTHEQYF

d_gene: TRBD1
abundance: .
j_gene: TRBJ1-2
v_gene: TRBV15
CDR3nt: TGTGCCACCAGCAGCGGCCCCCCGGGACAGGGATATGGCTACACCTTC
CDR3aa: CATSSGPPGQGYGYTF

d_gene: TRBD1
abundance: few
j_gene: TRBJ1-1
v_gene: TRBV4-1
CDR3nt: TGCGCCAGCAGCCAGCCGGACAGGGGCAACACTGAAGCTTTCTTT
CDR3aa: CASSQPDRGNTEAFF

d_gene: .
abundance: many
j_gene: TRBJ2-7
v_gene: TRBV4-1
CDR3nt: TGCGCCAGCAGCCAAGTTCAGGTCTCCTACGAGCAGTACTTC
CDR3aa: CASSQVQVSYEQYF

d_gene: .
abundance: few
j_gene: TRBJ2-6
v_gene: TRBV5-1
CDR3nt: TGCGCCAGCAGCTCTACCCCTGGGGCCAACGTCCTGACTTTC
CDR3aa: CASSSTPGANVLTF

d_gene: .
abundance: .
j_gene: TRBJ1-3
v_gene: TRBV4-1
CDR3nt: TGCGCCAGCAGCCAAGATCAGGGCCCCTCTGGAAACACCATATATTTT
CDR3aa: CASSQDQGPSGNTIYF

d_gene: TRBD1
abundance: .
j_gene: TRBJ1-2
v_gene: TRBV6-1
CDR3nt: TGTGCCAGCAGTGAAGAGGCAGGGGGCGCGAGCTATGGCTACACCTTC
CDR3aa: CASSEEAGGASYGYTF

d_gene: .
abundance: few
j_gene: TRBJ2-2
v_gene: TRBV30
CDR3nt: TGTGCCTGGAGTGTTGGCCCTAACACCGGGGAGCTGTTTTTT
CDR3aa: CAWSVGPNTGELFF

d_gene: TRBD1
abundance: .
j_gene: TRBJ1-6
v_gene: TRBV6-4
CDR3nt: TGTGCCAGCATCCCCGGGACAGCCGATAATTCACCCCTCCACTTT
CDR3aa: CASIPGTADNSPLHF

d_gene: TRBD2
abundance: few
j_gene: TRBJ2-3
v_gene: TRBV11-2
CDR3nt: TGTGCCAGCAGCCCAACGGGCCCAGCGGGGGGAACAGATACGCAGTATTTT
CDR3aa: CASSPTGPAGGTDTQYF

d_gene: TRBD1
abundance: many
j_gene: TRBJ2-7
v_gene: TRBV7-2
CDR3nt: TGTGCCAGCCGGACAGGTAACTCCTACGAGCAGTACTTC
CDR3aa: CASRTGNSYEQYF

d_gene: TRBD1
abundance: few
j_gene: TRBJ2-4
v_gene: TRBV6-5
CDR3nt: TGTGCCAGCAGCCAAACCGGGACAGGGGAAAACATTCAGTACTTC
CDR3aa: CASSQTGTGENIQYF

d_gene: .
abundance: few
j_gene: TRBJ2-7
v_gene: TRBV28
CDR3nt: TGTGCCAGCAGTTCCCCCAGACCTAGGAGGGAGCAGTACTTC
CDR3aa: CASSSPRPRREQYF

d_gene: .
abundance: .
j_gene: TRBJ2-1
v_gene: TRBV18
CDR3nt: TGTGCCAGCTCACCAAAAACAGGCGCCAATGAGCAGTTCTTC
CDR3aa: CASSPKTGANEQFF

d_gene: .
abundance: few
j_gene: TRBJ2-5
v_gene: TRBV2
CDR3nt: TGTGCCAGCAAAGTAAGGACTAACAAGGCCCAGTACTTC
CDR3aa: CASKVRTNKAQYF

d_gene: .
abundance: .
j_gene: TRBJ2-7
v_gene: TRBV2
CDR3nt: TGTGCCAGCAGTGAAGGGCTAGGGGCGGCCAAGCAGTACTTC
CDR3aa: CASSEGLGAAKQYF